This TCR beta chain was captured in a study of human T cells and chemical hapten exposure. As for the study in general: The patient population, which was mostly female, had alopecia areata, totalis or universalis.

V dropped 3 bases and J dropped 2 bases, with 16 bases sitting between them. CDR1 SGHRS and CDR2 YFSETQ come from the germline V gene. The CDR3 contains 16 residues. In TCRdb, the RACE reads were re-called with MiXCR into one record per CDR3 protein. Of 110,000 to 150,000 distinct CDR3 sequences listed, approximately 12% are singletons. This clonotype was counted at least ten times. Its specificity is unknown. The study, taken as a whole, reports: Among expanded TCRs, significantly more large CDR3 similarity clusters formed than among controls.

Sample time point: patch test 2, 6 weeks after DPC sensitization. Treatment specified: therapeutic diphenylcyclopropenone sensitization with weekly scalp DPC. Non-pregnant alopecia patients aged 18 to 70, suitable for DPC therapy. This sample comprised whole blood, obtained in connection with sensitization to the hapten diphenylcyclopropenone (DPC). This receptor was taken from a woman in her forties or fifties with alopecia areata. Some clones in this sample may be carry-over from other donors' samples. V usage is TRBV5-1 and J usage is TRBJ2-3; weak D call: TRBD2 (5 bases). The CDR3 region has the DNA TGCGCCAGCAGCTCCCGGGCGGGCGGGCTCACAGATACGCAGTATTTT. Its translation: CASSSRAGGLTDTQYF.